The 32 T cell receptor beta chains presented below share a single source sample, sequenced in a study of response to subunit inactivated influenza vaccine. TCRdb re-called the RT-PCR reads through MiXCR, storing one row per CDR3 protein. The data hold 590,000 or so distinct CDR3 sequences, with 14% observed a single time. Material: PBMCs from blood, obtained approximately 15 days before vaccination. These receptors were collected from a man in his forties or fifties who received an inactivated influenza vaccine.

There are a few counts of this clonotype. This chain joins TRBV4-3 and TRBJ2-7; D possibly matches TRBD1 or TRBD2 (5 bases each). The germline V and J ends were trimmed by 0 bases and 2 bases, with 14 bases remaining between them. Germline V lookup: CDR1 LGHNA, CDR2 YSLEER. The CDR3 covers 16 residues. CDR3: CASSQDPGTVAYEQYF. The CDR3 DNA reads TGCGCCAGCAGCCAAGATCCAGGGACGGTCGCCTACGAGCAGTACTTC.

This clonotype appeared many times. The chain links TRBV5-1 to TRBJ1-5; TRBD1 aligns across 7 bases. V lost 1 base, J lost 5 bases, and 0 bases stayed unmatched. This CDR3 comprises 13 residues. CDR1 and CDR2 (germline): SGHRS, YFSETQ. The CDR3 DNA sequence: TGCGCCAGCAGCTTGACAGGGGATCAGCCCCAGCATTTT. Translation gives CASSLTGDQPQHF.

This clonotype was found a few times. This chain connects TRBV20-1 to TRBJ2-5; TRBD2 matches 12 bases. The CDR3 totals 17 residues. The V gene end was trimmed by 2 bases and the J gene end by 1 base; junction bases not matched to a gene: 8. Germline CDR1 and CDR2: DFQATT and SNEGSKA (reference sequence). The CDR3 sequence is CSARSLTSGGLQETQYF. CDR3 nucleotide sequence: TGCAGTGCTAGAAGCCTGACTAGCGGGGGACTCCAAGAGACCCAGTACTTC.

In this sample, this clonotype turned up many times. The chain uses TRBV20-1 and TRBJ1-2; D unresolved. This CDR3 has 15 amino acids. The V gene's germline CDR1 is DFQATT and CDR2 SNEGSKA (reference sequence). The V end lost 5 bases, the J end lost 5 bases, and 21 bases lay between the germline ends. CDR3 amino acids: CSAPSDGPRGYGYTF. Here the CDR3 DNA reads TGCAGTGCTCCCAGTGATGGTCCCCGAGGGTATGGCTACACCTTC.

This clonotype was found a few times. The chain is built from TRBV3-1 and TRBJ2-1; a weak D match, TRBD2 (6 bases). Trimming took off 2 bases at V and 7 bases at J, with 21 bases between the two ends. Per the germline V gene, CDR1 is LGHDT and CDR2 is YNNKEL (reference sequence). There are 17 residues in the CDR3. CDR3 DNA: TGTGCCAGCAGCCAAACCCTCGCTCGGGGAGGTTGGAATGAGCAGTTCTTC. Amino acids: CASSQTLARGGWNEQFF.

The chain combines TRBV20-1 with TRBJ2-2; 8 positions agree with TRBD1. Germline V lookup: CDR1 DFQATT, CDR2 SNEGSKA (reference sequence). The CDR3 runs to 16 residues. J was trimmed by 8 bases and V by 0 bases; bases with no gene match: 11. The CDR3 here is CSARDKPRGRSGELFF. The DNA for the CDR3 is TGCAGTGCTAGAGATAAGCCCAGGGGGCGGTCAGGGGAGCTGTTTTTT.

A few counts support this clonotype. The J gene is TRBJ2-7, the V gene TRBV4-3; 7 bases line up with TRBD2. CDR1 is LGHNA, CDR2 YSLEER, per germline. V shed 3 bases and J 4 bases; nucleotides not matched to a gene: 9. CDR3 length: 15 residues. The CDR3 here is CASSHLAASAYEQYF. Here the CDR3 DNA reads TGCGCCAGCAGCCACCTAGCGGCTTCAGCGTACGAGCAGTACTTC.

This clonotype was found a few times. The V gene is TRBV7-9, the J gene TRBJ2-3; D is undetermined. The CDR3 totals 12 residues. V was shortened by 7 bases and J by 2 bases, with 7 bases between the two germline ends. Germline CDR1 SEHNR, CDR2 FQNEAQ (reference sequence). This CDR3 is CASTIDTDTQYF. CDR3 sequence (DNA): TGTGCCAGCACCATCGACACAGATACGCAGTATTTT.

The chain couples TRBV4-1 to TRBJ2-4; TRBD2 might be the D (7 bases). The CDR3 totals 14 residues. V was shortened by 2 bases and J by 8 bases, with 13 bases between the two germline ends. The germline V gene encodes CDR1 MGHRA and CDR2 YSYEKL. The CDR3 spells CASSQPRGGDIQYF. The CDR3 DNA is TGCGCCAGCAGCCAACCCAGGGGAGGGGACATTCAGTACTTC.

This clonotype showed up just a few times. The V gene is TRBV10-3, the J gene TRBJ2-2; perhaps TRBD2 as D (5 bases). CDR3 size: 13 residues. V was cut by 4 bases and J by 2 bases, with 5 bases left in between. Germline V gene lookup returns CDR1 ENHRY and CDR2 SYGVKD. The DNA of the CDR3 is TGTGCCATCAGTGGGACTAACACCGGGGAGCTGTTTTTT. Encoded protein: CAISGTNTGELFF.

This chain connects TRBV7-9 to TRBJ1-1; TRBD1 matches 7 bases. The V gene end was trimmed by 5 bases and the J gene end by 1 base; junction bases not matched to a gene: 13. The length of the CDR3 is 17 residues. CDR1 is SEHNR and CDR2 is FQNEAQ in the germline V gene (reference sequence). CDR3 region: CASSPANAGTANTEAFF. The CDR3 coding sequence is TGTGCCAGCAGCCCAGCAAATGCCGGGACAGCGAACACTGAAGCTTTCTTT.

This clonotype was seen more than once but under ten times. This chain uses TRBV5-1 with TRBJ2-7; tentatively, D is TRBD1 or TRBD2 (5 bases each). Deletions cut 4 bases from V and 4 bases from J, with 9 bases between. Germline lookup yields CDR1 SGHRS and CDR2 YFSETQ. The CDR3 totals 12 residues. The CDR3 region has the DNA TGCGCCAGCAGCATGGGACCTTACGAGCAGTACTTC. It is translated as CASSMGPYEQYF.

This chain links TRBV20-1 with TRBJ2-1; 7 bases line up with TRBD2. Looked up from germline, CDR1 is DFQATT and CDR2 is SNEGSKA (reference sequence). This CDR3 region has 14 residues. V shed 6 bases and J 4 bases; nucleotides not matched to a gene: 9. The CDR3 DNA is TGCAGTGCCCGGAAGCGGGGACTTTACAATGAGCAGTTCTTC. Translated, it gives CSARKRGLYNEQFF.

For this clonotype: Germline is not matched at one junction end, which may reflect a read error. V is TRBV30 and J is TRBJ2-3; 8 bases map to TRBD1. This CDR3 is 13 amino acids long. The V gene's germline CDR1 is GTSNPN and CDR2 SVGIG (reference sequence). The chain's CDR3 is CAWTGGSGDTHYF. The CDR3 nucleotides are TGTGCCTGGACAGGGGGCAGTGGGGATACGCATTATTTT.

This clonotype came up a few times. This rearrangement joins TRBV5-1 to TRBJ1-1; D call uncertain. The CDR3 length is 14 residues. Germline V gives CDR1 SGHRS, CDR2 YFSETQ. Trimming pared 5 bases from V and 6 bases from J, leaving 17 bases between. The CDR3: CASRHSGSSSEAFF. DNA of the CDR3: TGCGCCAGCAGGCACTCAGGCAGCTCCTCTGAAGCTTTCTTT.

In regard to this clonotype: A much larger clone is a single base away; this may be a read error. The chain uses TRBV2 and TRBJ2-3, with D maybe TRBD2 (5 bases). CDR1 and CDR2 (germline): SNHLY, FYNNEI. The CDR3 is made up of 15 amino acids. DNA of the CDR3: TGTGCCAGCAGTGGAGGGATATTGCCCACATATACGCAGTATTTT. Amino acids: CASSGGILPTYTQYF.

This sequence joins TRBV12-3 or TRBV12-4 and TRBJ1-1; TRBD1 agrees at 7 bases. J was trimmed by 4 bases and V by 6 bases; bases with no gene match: 8. This CDR3 contains 14 residues. Written as DNA, the CDR3 is TGTGCCAGCAGCCACGACAGGGAAACCACTGAAGCTTTCTTT. This codes for CASSHDRETTEAFF.

This clonotype was recorded at least ten times. The chain uses TRBV10-3 and TRBJ2-1; 11 bases are shared with TRBD2. After removal of 3 bases from V and 6 bases from J, the junction contained 7 bases not matched to a gene. CDR1 and CDR2 (germline): ENHRY, SYGVKD. This CDR3 has 16 amino acids. CDR3 in amino acids: CAISELSGRAGNEQFF. The CDR3 coding sequence is TGTGCCATCAGTGAACTTAGCGGGAGGGCCGGCAATGAGCAGTTCTTC.

V is TRBV4-3 and J is TRBJ2-5; 8 nucleotides match TRBD2. The trim removed 0 bases at V and 4 bases at J, leaving 10 bases unmatched. In germline, CDR1 is LGHNA, CDR2 YSLEER. This CDR3 has 17 amino acids. The CDR3 DNA is TGCGCCAGCAGCCAAGATTGGCGGGGGGCATGGGCAGAGACCCAGTACTTC. The encoded protein is CASSQDWRGAWAETQYF.

The genes are TRBV2 and TRBJ2-6, with TRBD2 matching over 7 bases. The germline CDR1 and CDR2 sequences are SNHLY and FYNNEI. The ends lost 6 bases at V and 4 bases at J; junction bases unmatched: 6. The CDR3 runs to 15 residues. CDR3 loop: CASRRRDYGANVLTF. Here the CDR3 DNA reads TGTGCCAGCAGGCGAAGGGACTACGGGGCCAACGTCCTGACTTTC.

This clonotype was found a few times. This chain uses TRBV15 with TRBJ2-5, with a tentative D call TRBD2 (6 bases). The CDR3 runs to 13 residues. CDR1 is LNHNV, CDR2 YYDKDF, per germline (reference sequence). V lost 5 bases, J lost 3 bases, and 10 bases lay in between. CDR3 residues: CATSRGGEETQYF. Written as DNA, the CDR3 is TGTGCCACCAGCCGCGGCGGGGAAGAGACCCAGTACTTC.

The chain joins TRBV7-9 to TRBJ1-2, with TRBD1 as a possible D gene (5 bases). The V and J ends lost 5 bases and 5 bases respectively, with 9 bases between them. The CDR3 loop spans 12 amino acids. Germline values: CDR1 SEHNR, CDR2 FQNEAQ (reference sequence). This chain's CDR3 is CASSRAGYGYTF. DNA of the CDR3: TGTGCCAGCAGCCGGGCAGGGTATGGCTACACCTTC. Full variable domain (outside the CDR3, taken from reference TRBV7-9 and TRBJ1-2): DTGVSQNPRHKITKRGQNVTFRCDPISEHNRLYWYRQTLGQGPEFLTYFQNEAQLEKSRLLSDRFSAERPKGSFSTLEIQRTEQGDSAMYLCASSRAGYGYTFGSGTRLTVV.

This clonotype was counted only a few times. The rearrangement joins TRBV5-1 to TRBJ2-1; 12 positions match TRBD2. This CDR3 contains 17 residues. Trimming took 7 bases from V and 2 from J; bases not matched to a gene: 10. Germline V lookup: CDR1 SGHRS, CDR2 YFSETQ. CDR3 nucleotides: TGCGCCAGCTCGGGGGCGACTAGCGGGGGCACCTACAATGAGCAGTTCTTC. Translation gives CASSGATSGGTYNEQFF.

The chain is built from TRBV11-2 and TRBJ2-7; 7 bases map to TRBD1. The trim removed 1 base at V and 3 bases at J, leaving 15 bases unmatched. The CDR3 runs to 18 residues. CDR1 and CDR2 from the germline V gene are SGHAT and FQNNGV. CDR3 loop: CASSLVGPRQGSNYEQYF. CDR3 nucleotide sequence: TGTGCCAGCAGCTTAGTAGGACCGCGACAGGGTTCGAACTACGAGCAGTACTTC.

This clonotype occurred many times. V and J are TRBV10-3 and TRBJ1-1; no firm D call. The length of the CDR3 is 14 residues. CDR1 and CDR2 from the germline V gene are ENHRY and SYGVKD. V lost 2 bases, J lost 4 bases, and 11 bases lay in between. As DNA, the CDR3 is TGTGCCATCAGTGAGGTAGCAGAAGGCACTGAAGCTTTCTTT. This codes for CAISEVAEGTEAFF.

This clonotype was seen a few times. The rearrangement joins TRBV5-1 to TRBJ1-6, with D possibly being TRBD1 (6 bases). V was cut by 0 bases and J by 6 bases, with 13 bases left in between. The CDR3 sequence is 16 residues long. Germline assignment: CDR1 SGHRS and CDR2 YFSETQ. CDR3 nucleotides: TGCGCCAGCAGCTTGGACGGGGGCGCGGGTAATTCACCCCTCCACTTT. This encodes CASSLDGGAGNSPLHF.

This clonotype was recorded at least ten times. The chain combines TRBV12-3 or TRBV12-4 with TRBJ2-3, with D unclear. V was pared by 4 bases and J by 6 bases, with 5 bases between. The CDR3 covers 11 residues. As DNA, the CDR3 is TGTGCCAGCAGTTCTGGGGATACGCAGTATTTT. The encoded protein is CASSSGDTQYF.

This clonotype was seen repeatedly, ten times or more. The rearrangement uses TRBV12-3 or TRBV12-4 and TRBJ2-7; 7 nucleotides agree with TRBD1. V dropped 6 bases and J dropped 3; count of bases not matched to a gene: 2. The CDR3 spans 12 residues. The CDR3 nucleotides read TGTGCCAGCAGGACAGGGAGCTACGAGCAGTACTTC. This sequence encodes CASRTGSYEQYF.

This clonotype occurred once. The chain is built from TRBV15 and TRBJ2-1; 10 positions match TRBD2. Trimming took 0 bases from V and 2 from J; bases not matched to a gene: 4. The CDR3 covers 17 residues. The V gene's germline CDR1 is LNHNV and CDR2 YYDKDF (reference sequence). This CDR3 reads CATSRDRTSGAYNEQFF. The CDR3 DNA is TGTGCCACCAGCAGAGATCGAACTAGCGGGGCCTACAATGAGCAGTTCTTC.

This clonotype occurred many times. In DNA, the CDR3 is TGTGCCAGCAGTTTTAGCGGGAGGGCCACCGGGGAGCTGTTTTTT. Protein sequence: CASSFSGRATGELFF. The chain links TRBV12-3 or TRBV12-4 to TRBJ2-2, with 11 bases aligning to TRBD2. V gave up 3 bases and J gave up 4 bases; unmatched junction bases: 1. The CDR3 runs to 15 residues.

This clonotype was counted a few times. The chain joins TRBV11-2 to TRBJ2-3, with D possibly being TRBD1 or TRBD2 (7 bases each). Germline V gene lookup returns CDR1 SGHAT and CDR2 FQNNGV. The CDR3 has 17 amino acids. V lost 0 bases and J lost 0, with 13 bases in between. The DNA for the CDR3 is TGTGCCAGCAGCTTAGATCAGGGGGGGATTAGCACAGATACGCAGTATTTT. It is translated as CASSLDQGGISTDTQYF.

This clonotype appeared many times. The rearrangement links TRBV7-2 to TRBJ2-2; the D is unclear. The length of the CDR3 is 14 residues. CDR1 is SGHTA and CDR2 is FQGNSA in the germline V gene. The ends were cut back, 0 bases at V and 6 bases at J, with 8 bases in the middle. This chain's CDR3 is CASSLAFSAGELFF. CDR3 in DNA: TGTGCCAGCAGCTTAGCATTTTCGGCCGGGGAGCTGTTTTTT.